A selection of T cell receptor beta chains follows, all from one sample in a study of lymphopenia after photon versus proton radiotherapy. Some clones are missing from TCRdb's copy, which holds only in-frame ones; the method was immunoSEQ multiplex PCR. The sample holds 20,000 to 25,000 clones; around 90% are singletons and the top ten take about a tenth. Sample: peripheral blood, taken from a patient treated with proton-based radiotherapy. The receptors shown here come from a woman in her seventies with pancreatic cancer. Some clones in this sample may be carry-over from other donors' samples. Each CDR3 is given with its conserved first and last residue. D genes are given only for firm matches. Where a row states a size, it is once, few, many or the class of an expanded clone; other rows omit it.

d_gene: -; abundance: -; v_gene: TRBV4-3; j_gene: TRBJ2-1; CDR3aa: CASSQALAAYNEQFF; CDR3nt: TGCGCCAGCAGCCAAGCCTTAGCGGCCTACAATGAGCAGTTCTTC
d_gene: TRBD2; abundance: once; v_gene: TRBV10-1; j_gene: TRBJ2-3; CDR3aa: CASSEREAASTDTQYF; CDR3nt: TGCGCCAGCAGTGAGCGGGAGGCCGCTAGCACAGATACGCAGTATTTT
d_gene: -; abundance: -; v_gene: TRBV28; j_gene: TRBJ1-5; CDR3aa: CASRGRPPQPQHF; CDR3nt: TGTGCCAGCAGGGGGCGTCCGCCTCAGCCCCAGCATTTT
d_gene: TRBD1; abundance: -; v_gene: TRBV4-1; j_gene: TRBJ1-1; CDR3aa: CASSQDRENTEAFF; CDR3nt: TGCGCCAGCAGCCAGGACAGGGAGAACACTGAAGCTTTCTTT
d_gene: -; abundance: -; v_gene: TRBV25-1; j_gene: TRBJ2-5; CDR3aa: CASSEKETQYF; CDR3nt: TGTGCCAGCAGTGAAAAAGAGACCCAGTACTTC
d_gene: TRBD1; abundance: -; v_gene: TRBV30; j_gene: TRBJ1-2; CDR3aa: CAWSVGTGRHYGYTF; CDR3nt: TGTGCCTGGAGTGTTGGGACAGGGCGTCACTATGGCTACACCTTC
d_gene: -; abundance: -; v_gene: TRBV5-1; j_gene: TRBJ1-1; CDR3aa: CASSLGGLTNTEAFF; CDR3nt: TGCGCCAGCAGCTTGGGGGGACTGACGAACACTGAAGCTTTCTTT
d_gene: -; abundance: -; v_gene: TRBV6-6; j_gene: TRBJ2-7; CDR3aa: CASSYSPLYEQYF; CDR3nt: TGTGCCAGCAGTTACTCTCCCCTCTACGAGCAGTACTTC
d_gene: TRBD1; abundance: once; v_gene: TRBV19; j_gene: TRBJ2-7; CDR3aa: CASSSTEFQTGGYEQYF; CDR3nt: TGTGCCAGTAGCTCCACCGAATTCCAGACAGGGGGGTACGAGCAGTACTTC
d_gene: -; abundance: -; v_gene: TRBV18; j_gene: TRBJ1-5; CDR3aa: CASTMTVGNQPQHF; CDR3nt: TGTGCCAGCACAATGACAGTTGGCAATCAGCCCCAGCATTTT
d_gene: -; abundance: -; v_gene: TRBV6-6; j_gene: TRBJ1-2; CDR3aa: CASSLGRFDGYTF; CDR3nt: TGTGCCAGCAGCCTTGGTCGATTTGATGGCTACACCTTC
d_gene: TRBD2; abundance: -; v_gene: TRBV23-1; j_gene: TRBJ2-3; CDR3aa: CASSRRTSGSADTQYF; CDR3nt: TGCGCCAGCAGTCGAAGGACTAGCGGGAGCGCAGATACGCAGTATTTT
d_gene: -; abundance: -; v_gene: TRBV5-1; j_gene: TRBJ2-3; CDR3aa: CASRRNRGTDTQYF; CDR3nt: TGCGCCAGCAGGAGGAACAGGGGCACAGATACGCAGTATTTT
d_gene: -; abundance: once; v_gene: TRBV4-1; j_gene: TRBJ1-2; CDR3aa: CASSPGEGYGYTF; CDR3nt: TGCGCCAGCAGCCCAGGGGAAGGGTATGGCTACACCTTC
d_gene: -; abundance: -; v_gene: TRBV11-2; j_gene: TRBJ1-6; CDR3aa: CASSSGLGRVSPLHF; CDR3nt: TGTGCCAGCAGCTCGGGACTAGGACGAGTTTCACCCCTCCACTTT
d_gene: TRBD2; abundance: -; v_gene: TRBV5-6; j_gene: TRBJ2-3; CDR3aa: CASSSARLAGVDGTQYF; CDR3nt: TGTGCCAGCAGCTCGGCCCGGCTAGCGGGAGTTGACGGTACGCAGTATTTT
d_gene: TRBD1; abundance: once; v_gene: TRBV28; j_gene: TRBJ1-1; CDR3aa: CASSLSVTGSTEAFF; CDR3nt: TGTGCCAGCAGTTTAAGCGTGACAGGGAGCACTGAAGCTTTCTTT
d_gene: TRBD1; abundance: -; v_gene: TRBV28; j_gene: TRBJ1-4; CDR3aa: CASKGQTNEKLFF; CDR3nt: TGTGCCAGCAAGGGACAGACTAATGAAAAACTGTTTTTT
d_gene: -; abundance: -; v_gene: TRBV7-2; j_gene: TRBJ1-2; CDR3aa: CASSLETVYGYTF; CDR3nt: TGTGCCAGCAGCTTAGAGACGGTCTATGGCTACACCTTC
d_gene: -; abundance: -; v_gene: TRBV7-8; j_gene: TRBJ2-7; CDR3aa: CASRPAVGTRKRAYEQYF; CDR3nt: TGTGCCAGCAGACCAGCGGTGGGGACTCGGAAGAGGGCCTACGAGCAGTACTTC
d_gene: -; abundance: -; v_gene: TRBV28; j_gene: TRBJ2-1; CDR3aa: CASTLGRSYNEQFF; CDR3nt: TGTGCCAGCACGTTGGGAAGATCCTACAATGAGCAGTTCTTC
d_gene: TRBD1; abundance: -; v_gene: TRBV29-1; j_gene: TRBJ2-3; CDR3aa: CSATPLDRATDTQYF; CDR3nt: TGCAGCGCAACCCCCCTAGACAGGGCCACAGATACGCAGTATTTT
d_gene: -; abundance: -; v_gene: TRBV19; j_gene: TRBJ1-1; CDR3aa: CASSVQGNTEAFF; CDR3nt: TGTGCCAGTAGTGTCCAGGGGAACACTGAAGCTTTCTTT
d_gene: TRBD1; abundance: -; v_gene: TRBV4-3; j_gene: TRBJ1-2; CDR3aa: CASSPTAGQGFGYTF; CDR3nt: TGCGCCAGCAGCCCGACGGCGGGACAGGGGTTTGGCTACACCTTC
d_gene: -; abundance: -; v_gene: TRBV12-5; j_gene: TRBJ2-7; CDR3aa: CASGLGPPGEGYEQYF; CDR3nt: TGTGCTAGTGGTTTGGGACCCCCGGGGGAAGGGTACGAGCAGTACTTC
d_gene: -; abundance: -; v_gene: TRBV19; j_gene: TRBJ2-3; CDR3aa: CASRPGHYTDTQYF; CDR3nt: TGTGCCAGTAGACCCGGACATTACACAGATACGCAGTATTTT
d_gene: -; abundance: -; v_gene: TRBV7-2; j_gene: TRBJ1-1; CDR3aa: CASSSLVGVRFF; CDR3nt: TGTGCCAGCAGCTCCCTGGTGGGGGTTCGTTTCTTT
d_gene: -; abundance: -; v_gene: TRBV7-2; j_gene: TRBJ2-1; CDR3aa: CASSLRAGATYNEQFF; CDR3nt: TGTGCCAGCAGCTTAAGGGCGGGTGCTACCTACAATGAGCAGTTCTTC
d_gene: -; abundance: -; v_gene: TRBV6-1; j_gene: TRBJ1-3; CDR3aa: CASSESATSGNTIYF; CDR3nt: TGTGCCAGCAGTGAATCGGCTACCTCTGGAAACACCATATATTTT
d_gene: -; abundance: -; v_gene: TRBV7-2; j_gene: TRBJ2-5; CDR3aa: CASSLEGGGRAIETQYF; CDR3nt: TGTGCCAGCAGCTTAGAAGGTGGGGGCAGGGCTATCGAGACCCAGTACTTC
d_gene: TRBD1; abundance: -; v_gene: TRBV15; j_gene: TRBJ1-1; CDR3aa: CATSTLTGGNTEAFF; CDR3nt: TGTGCCACCAGCACCCTAACAGGGGGGAACACTGAAGCTTTCTTT
d_gene: -; abundance: once; v_gene: TRBV7-2; j_gene: TRBJ2-3; CDR3aa: CASSSRTGTDTQYF; CDR3nt: TGTGCCAGCAGCTCTCGGACTGGCACAGATACGCAGTATTTT
d_gene: TRBD1; abundance: -; v_gene: TRBV4-2; j_gene: TRBJ2-7; CDR3aa: CASSQARTGTHEQYF; CDR3nt: TGTGCCAGCAGCCAAGCTAGGACAGGGACCCACGAGCAGTACTTC
d_gene: TRBD2; abundance: -; v_gene: TRBV7-7; j_gene: TRBJ2-2; CDR3aa: CASSLRLAGSNTGELFF; CDR3nt: TGTGCTAGCAGCCTCAGACTAGCGGGATCGAACACCGGGGAGCTGTTTTTT
d_gene: TRBD1; abundance: -; v_gene: TRBV11-3; j_gene: TRBJ2-3; CDR3aa: CASSSGQATDTQYF; CDR3nt: TGTGCCAGCAGCTCGGGACAGGCCACAGATACGCAGTATTTT
d_gene: TRBD2; abundance: -; v_gene: TRBV11-3; j_gene: TRBJ2-3; CDR3aa: CASSKGLAGDKDTQYF; CDR3nt: TGTGCCAGCAGCAAGGGACTAGCGGGAGATAAAGATACGCAGTATTTT
d_gene: TRBD1; abundance: -; v_gene: TRBV7-3; j_gene: TRBJ2-7; CDR3aa: CASTRPGQKYPYEQYF; CDR3nt: TGTGCCAGCACCCGACCGGGACAGAAGTATCCCTACGAGCAGTACTTC
d_gene: TRBD1; abundance: -; v_gene: TRBV5-1; j_gene: TRBJ2-6; CDR3aa: CASSLERQGAPGANVLTF; CDR3nt: TGCGCCAGCAGCTTGGAACGACAGGGGGCGCCTGGGGCCAACGTCCTGACTTTC
d_gene: TRBD1; abundance: -; v_gene: TRBV7-8; j_gene: TRBJ2-7; CDR3aa: CASSGVGWTGADYEQYF; CDR3nt: TGTGCCAGCAGCGGGGTAGGGTGGACAGGGGCCGACTACGAGCAGTACTTC
d_gene: -; abundance: -; v_gene: TRBV5-1; j_gene: TRBJ2-2; CDR3aa: CASSLGQGGGTGELFF; CDR3nt: TGCGCCAGCAGCTTGGGACAGGGAGGAGGCACCGGGGAGCTGTTTTTT
d_gene: TRBD1; abundance: -; v_gene: TRBV7-2; j_gene: TRBJ1-5; CDR3aa: CASSSLEPGQINQPQHF; CDR3nt: TGTGCCAGCAGCTCCCTGGAACCGGGACAGATAAATCAGCCCCAGCATTTT
d_gene: TRBD1; abundance: -; v_gene: TRBV5-1; j_gene: TRBJ2-5; CDR3aa: CASSLSGTGDQETQYF; CDR3nt: TGCGCCAGCAGCTTATCCGGGACAGGGGACCAAGAGACCCAGTACTTC
d_gene: -; abundance: -; v_gene: TRBV5-8; j_gene: TRBJ1-1; CDR3aa: CASTVREPKAFF; CDR3nt: TGTGCCAGCACCGTCAGGGAGCCTAAAGCTTTCTTT
d_gene: -; abundance: -; v_gene: TRBV4-1; j_gene: TRBJ1-5; CDR3aa: CASSQERQGGRNQPQHF; CDR3nt: TGCGCCAGCAGCCAAGAAAGGCAGGGTGGTCGCAATCAGCCCCAGCATTTT
d_gene: -; abundance: -; v_gene: TRBV6-1; j_gene: TRBJ2-5; CDR3aa: CASSEDWGQETQYF; CDR3nt: TGTGCCAGCAGTGAAGACTGGGGGCAAGAGACCCAGTACTTC
d_gene: TRBD2; abundance: -; v_gene: TRBV9; j_gene: TRBJ2-1; CDR3aa: CASMGGRLPNEQFF; CDR3nt: TGTGCCAGCATGGGCGGGAGGCTCCCCAATGAGCAGTTCTTC
d_gene: -; abundance: -; v_gene: TRBV19; j_gene: TRBJ2-5; CDR3aa: CASSMGLVGQETQYF; CDR3nt: TGTGCCAGTAGTATGGGCTTGGTAGGCCAAGAGACCCAGTACTTC
d_gene: -; abundance: -; v_gene: TRBV9; j_gene: TRBJ2-7; CDR3aa: CASSVSRDHEQYF; CDR3nt: TGTGCCAGCAGCGTATCCAGGGACCACGAGCAGTACTTC
d_gene: -; abundance: -; v_gene: TRBV4-1; j_gene: TRBJ1-5; CDR3aa: CASSQGLLYRGASSNQPQHF; CDR3nt: TGCGCCAGCAGCCAAGGGTTATTGTATAGGGGGGCAAGTAGCAATCAGCCCCAGCATTTT
d_gene: -; abundance: -; v_gene: TRBV7-2; j_gene: TRBJ2-3; CDR3aa: CASSLISTDTQYF; CDR3nt: TGTGCCAGCAGCTTAATAAGCACAGATACGCAGTATTTT
d_gene: -; abundance: -; v_gene: TRBV20-1; j_gene: TRBJ2-7; CDR3aa: CSADSGYEQYF; CDR3nt: TGCAGTGCCGATTCCGGATACGAGCAGTACTTC
d_gene: TRBD2; abundance: -; v_gene: TRBV6-5; j_gene: TRBJ2-2; CDR3aa: CASSSLAGGTGELFF; CDR3nt: TGTGCCAGCAGTTCATTAGCGGGAGGCACCGGGGAGCTGTTTTTT
d_gene: -; abundance: -; v_gene: TRBV7-8; j_gene: TRBJ2-1; CDR3aa: CASSRTYNEQFF; CDR3nt: TGTGCCAGCAGCCGAACCTACAATGAGCAGTTCTTC